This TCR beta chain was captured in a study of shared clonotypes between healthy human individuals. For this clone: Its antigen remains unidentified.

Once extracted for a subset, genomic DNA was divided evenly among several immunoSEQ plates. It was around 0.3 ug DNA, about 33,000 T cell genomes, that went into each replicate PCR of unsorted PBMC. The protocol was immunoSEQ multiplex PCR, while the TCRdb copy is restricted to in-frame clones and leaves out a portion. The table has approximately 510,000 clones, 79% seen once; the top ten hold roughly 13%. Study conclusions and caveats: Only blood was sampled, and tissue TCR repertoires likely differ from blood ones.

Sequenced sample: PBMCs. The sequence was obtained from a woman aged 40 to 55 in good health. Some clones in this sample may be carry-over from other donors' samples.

The CDR3 region has the DNA TGCGCCAGCAGCGGACCCAATCAGGACTACGAGCAGTACTTC. Protein sequence: CASSGPNQDYEQYF. The genes are TRBV4-1 and TRBJ2-7; unclear D gene. The ends were cut back, 5 bases at V and 3 bases at J, with 14 bases in the middle. The V gene's germline CDR1 is MGHRA and CDR2 YSYEKL. The CDR3 has 14 amino acids.